This passage covers 22 T cell receptor beta chains from one sample sequenced in a study of T cell responses to AZD1222 COVID-19 vaccine. Sequencing used immunoSEQ multiplex PCR; TCRdb keeps in-frame clones, though not all of them. Of 90,000 to 95,000 clones in the sample, more than 70% are singletons; the top ten hold 15% to 20%. Source: peripheral blood, taken on day 0 of AZD1222 vaccination. These receptors were obtained from an adult in good health.

This clone was detected only a few times. V is TRBV5-5 and J is TRBJ1-1; D is uncertain. CDR3 size: 12 residues. Trimming cost V 2 bases and J 1 base, with 3 bases left between them. CDR1 and CDR2 (germline): SGHKS, YYEKEE (reference sequence). CDR3 bases: TGTGCCAGCAGCTTACAGAACACTGAAGCTTTCTTT. Protein: CASSLQNTEAFF. Using reference TRBV5-5 and TRBJ1-1 for the parts outside the CDR3, the full variable domain is DAGVTQSPTHLIKTRGQQVTLRCSPISGHKSVSWYQQVLGQGPQFIFQYYEKEERGRGNFPDRFSARQFPNYSSELNVNALLLGDSALYLCASSLQNTEAFFGQGTRLTVV.

The chain recombines TRBV9 with TRBJ1-3, with a possible D match to TRBD1 (6 bases). Trimming removed 3 bases from V and 5 bases from J, with 12 bases in between. The CDR3 sequence is 14 residues long. Per germline, CDR1 SGDLS and CDR2 YYNGEE. The chain's CDR3 is CASSESGVRNTIYF. DNA of the CDR3: TGTGCCAGCAGCGAATCAGGGGTTCGAAACACCATATATTTT.

The V call is TRBV7-8, the J call TRBJ2-7, with D possibly matching TRBD2 (5 bases). The V and J ends lost 5 bases and 5 bases respectively, with 22 bases between them. Per the germline V gene, CDR1 is SGHVS and CDR2 is FQNEAQ. The CDR3 loop spans 16 amino acids. The CDR3 DNA sequence: TGTGCCAGCAGCCCCTGGCCTAATGTGGGAGAGAACGAGCAGTACTTC. It encodes CASSPWPNVGENEQYF. The variable domain in full, completed from reference TRBV7-8 and TRBJ2-7, reads GAGVSQSPRYKVAKRGQDVALRCDPISGHVSLFWYQQALGQGPEFLTYFQNEAQLDKSGLPSDRFFAERPEGSVSTLKIQRTQQEDSAVYLCASSPWPNVGENEQYFGPGTRLTVT.

V and J are TRBV27 and TRBJ1-5; 7 positions agree with TRBD1. The CDR3 sequence is 16 residues long. Looked up from germline, CDR1 is MNHEY and CDR2 is SMNVEV (reference sequence). V lost 5 bases and J lost 7; bases outside the gene matches: 14. CDR3 bases: TGTGCCAGCAGTCAGACAGGGAGGGGATTTCGACAGCCCCAGCATTTT. Residues: CASSQTGRGFRQPQHF.

The chain links TRBV7-2 to TRBJ1-2, with unresolved D. Germline V gene data show CDR1 as SGHTA and CDR2 as FQGNSA. This CDR3 is 13 amino acids long. V dropped 4 bases and J dropped 4 bases, with 10 bases sitting between them. CDR3 coding DNA: TGTGCCAGCAGCTACGGACTGAGCTATGGCTACACCTTC. The encoded protein is CASSYGLSYGYTF.

The chain uses TRBV4-1 and TRBJ2-5, with D possibly TRBD2 on 6 matching bases. This CDR3 contains 17 residues. From germline, CDR1 is MGHRA and CDR2 YSYEKL. Trimming left V 0 bases short and J 4 bases short, with 18 bases between. CDR3 in amino acids: CASSQEGTGATGETQYF. The CDR3 region has the DNA TGCGCCAGCAGCCAAGAGGGTACGGGAGCCACGGGAGAGACCCAGTACTTC.

The chain combines TRBV19 with TRBJ2-3; D is undetermined. V was trimmed by 7 bases and J by 5 bases, leaving 16 bases between them. Germline-derived CDR1 and CDR2 are LNHDA and SQIVND (reference sequence). The CDR3 runs to 14 residues. The CDR3 nucleotides read TGTGCCAGTAATGGCCCTGGTTCTAGAGATACGCAGTATTTT. Protein sequence: CASNGPGSRDTQYF.

The J gene is TRBJ1-1, the V gene TRBV27, with a possible D match to TRBD1 (5 bases). Germline V gene sequence: CDR1 MNHEY, CDR2 SMNVEV (reference sequence). The CDR3 totals 16 residues. V was cut by 6 bases and J by 0 bases, with 17 bases left in between. The CDR3 DNA reads as TGTGCCAGCAGACTGACTTTTGGGGGAATGAACACTGAAGCTTTCTTT. Translated: CASRLTFGGMNTEAFF.

J is TRBJ1-5 and V is TRBV6-6; weak D call: TRBD1 (5 bases). Per the germline V gene, CDR1 is MNHNY and CDR2 is SVGAGI (reference sequence). The V and J ends lost 4 bases and 2 bases respectively, with 9 bases between them. This CDR3 has 14 residues. The chain's CDR3 is CASSSGAGNQPQHF. CDR3 nucleotide sequence: TGTGCCAGCAGTTCCGGGGCGGGCAATCAGCCCCAGCATTTT.

The chain joins TRBV4-3 to TRBJ1-2; weak D call: TRBD1 (5 bases). Germline CDR1 reads LGHNA; CDR2 reads YSLEER. This CDR3 comprises 16 residues. V was shortened by 1 base and J by 7 bases, with 19 bases between the two germline ends. The CDR3, as DNA: TGCGCCAGCAGCCAAGTATTAGCAGGGCTGGGCGGTGGCTACACCTTC. The encoded protein is CASSQVLAGLGGGYTF.

The CDR3 loop reads CASSLSGTNEKLFF. CDR3 coding DNA: TGTGCCAGCAGCTTATCCGGGACTAATGAAAAACTGTTTTTT. The chain joins TRBV7-9 to TRBJ1-4; the D is unclear. This CDR3 is 14 amino acids long. Trimming pared 2 bases from V and 2 bases from J, leaving 6 bases between. CDR1 SEHNR and CDR2 FQNEAQ come from the germline V gene (reference sequence).

V and J are TRBV4-2 and TRBJ2-1, with D possibly TRBD1 on 6 matching bases. The germline gives CDR1 LGHNA, CDR2 YNFKEQ. CDR3 length equals 15 residues. V lost 1 base, J lost 6 bases, and 13 bases lay in between. DNA for the CDR3: TGTGCCAGCAGCCAAGGACAAGGGGGTCTCAATGAGCAGTTCTTC. This sequence encodes CASSQGQGGLNEQFF.

V is TRBV9 and J is TRBJ2-1, with D maybe TRBD1 (5 bases). V lost 0 bases, J lost 6 bases, and 7 bases lay in between. Germline values: CDR1 SGDLS, CDR2 YYNGEE. The CDR3 covers 13 residues. The CDR3: CASSVGQPNEQFF. In nucleotides, the CDR3 is TGTGCCAGCAGCGTAGGACAGCCCAATGAGCAGTTCTTC.

V is TRBV6-4 and J is TRBJ2-1; 9 bases match TRBD2. CDR3 length equals 17 residues. V was clipped by 0 bases and J by 4 bases; unmatched bases: 7. CDR1 and CDR2 (germline): MRHNA, SNTAGT. CDR3 loop: CASSDSPLAGEYNEQFF. In DNA, the CDR3 is TGTGCCAGCAGTGACTCTCCTTTAGCGGGGGAGTACAATGAGCAGTTCTTC.

This clone came up once. This sequence joins TRBV6-2 or TRBV6-3 and TRBJ1-5, with D perhaps matching TRBD1 (6 bases). Trimming removed 2 bases from V and 5 bases from J, with 13 bases in between. This CDR3 spans 15 amino acids. CDR1 is MNHEY and CDR2 is SVGEGT in the germline V gene. The CDR3 DNA reads as TGTGCCAGCAGTTACGACAGGCCCGGGGATCAGCCCCAGCATTTT. Protein: CASSYDRPGDQPQHF.

This clone was seen a single time. The genes are TRBV28 and TRBJ2-1; 8 nucleotides line up with TRBD1. CDR3 length: 14 amino acids. J lost 12 bases, V lost 5 bases, and 12 bases had no gene match. The germline V gene has CDR1 MDHEN and CDR2 SYDVKM. CDR3 sequence (DNA): TGTGCCAGCAGTCCGGACAGGGCGGTAGAGGGGCAGTTCTTC. Its protein is CASSPDRAVEGQFF.

V usage is TRBV3-1 (or the pseudogene TRBV3-2) and J usage is TRBJ2-1; D may correspond to TRBD1 or TRBD2 (5 bases each). The CDR3 runs to 12 residues. The germline V gene has CDR1 LGHDT and CDR2 YNNKEL (reference sequence). V was cut by 4 bases and J by 9 bases, with 10 bases left in between. This chain's CDR3 is CASSPLGGEQFF. CDR3 coding DNA: TGTGCCAGCAGCCCCCTTGGGGGTGAGCAGTTCTTC.

This clone was recorded once. The chain uses TRBV6-5 and TRBJ1-1, with TRBD1 as a possible D gene (6 bases). The germline V gene encodes CDR1 MNHEY and CDR2 SVGAGI. The germline V and J ends were trimmed by 2 bases and 5 bases, with 15 bases remaining between them. The CDR3 has 15 residues. The CDR3 coding sequence is TGTGCCAGCAGTTACGACTGGGGGCTAGAGACTGAAGCTTTCTTT. Protein: CASSYDWGLETEAFF.

The chain uses TRBV18 and TRBJ2-2; D might be TRBD1 (7 bases). With 5 bases removed from V and 4 bases from J, the gap between germline ends came to 20 bases. CDR1 is KGHSH and CDR2 is LQKENI in the germline V gene. The CDR3 has 17 amino acids. The CDR3 here is CASSEYRDSGGTGELFF. The CDR3 DNA follows: TGTGCCAGCTCAGAATACCGGGACTCAGGGGGCACCGGGGAGCTGTTTTTT.

The rearrangement links TRBV3-1 (or the pseudogene TRBV3-2) to TRBJ1-2; D unclear. Trimming took 1 base from V and 2 from J, leaving 8 bases between them. Per germline, CDR1 LGHDT and CDR2 YNNKEL (reference sequence). The CDR3 is 14 amino acids. The CDR3 sequence: CASSQGVGNYGYTF. CDR3 nucleotides: TGTGCCAGCAGCCAAGGGGTGGGCAACTATGGCTACACCTTC.

This clone showed up just a few times. The V gene is TRBV7-9, the J gene TRBJ2-7; 9 bases match TRBD2. There are 15 residues in the CDR3. Germline lookup yields CDR1 SEHNR and CDR2 FQNEAQ (reference sequence). Trimming at V came to 4 bases and at J to 0 bases, leaving 4 bases not matched to a gene. CDR3 coding DNA: TGTGCCAGCAGCTCGACTAGCGGCCGCTCCTACGAGCAGTACTTC. Translated, it gives CASSSTSGRSYEQYF.

The gene calls are TRBV20-1 and TRBJ2-1; no firm D call. V gave up 6 bases and J gave up 4 bases, with 7 bases separating them. CDR3 length: 11 residues. In germline, CDR1 is DFQATT, CDR2 SNEGSKA (reference sequence). CDR3: CSAKDYNEQFF. The CDR3, as DNA: TGCAGTGCCAAAGATTACAATGAGCAGTTCTTC.